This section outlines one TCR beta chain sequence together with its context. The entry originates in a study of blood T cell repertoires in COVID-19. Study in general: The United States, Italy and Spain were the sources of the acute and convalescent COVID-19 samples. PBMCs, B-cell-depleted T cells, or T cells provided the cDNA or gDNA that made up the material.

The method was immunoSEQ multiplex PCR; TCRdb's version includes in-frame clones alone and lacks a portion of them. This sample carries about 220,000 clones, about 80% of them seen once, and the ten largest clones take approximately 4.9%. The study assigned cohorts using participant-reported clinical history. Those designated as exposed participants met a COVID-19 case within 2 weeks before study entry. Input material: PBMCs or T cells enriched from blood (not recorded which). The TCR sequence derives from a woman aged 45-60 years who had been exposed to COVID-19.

CDR3 loop: CASSKGTVSNQPQHF. The CDR3 DNA reads TGTGCCAGCAGCAAAGGAACAGTAAGCAATCAGCCCCAGCATTTT. The chain is built from TRBV21-1 and TRBJ1-5; the table calls TRBD1, which could not be checked here. TRBV21-1 represents a pseudogene. The CDR3 extends over 15 amino acids.